This T cell receptor (beta chain) was profiled in a study of response to subunit inactivated influenza vaccine. V was pared by 5 bases and J by 5 bases, with 11 bases of the junction left unmatched. The CDR3 extends over 16 amino acids. CDR1 MNHEY and CDR2 SMNVEV come from the germline V gene (reference sequence). Each CDR3 protein gets one entry after TCRdb re-called the RT-PCR reads with MiXCR. Among some 540,000 distinct CDR3 sequences, around 25% were seen once, and the ten largest hold approximately 2.9%. The data also belong to a second study, concerning T cells expressing NK-cell markers. According to that study: The cDNA for TCR beta came from 5'RACE template switching with UMIs. The eight sequenced donors comprised seven who were HCMV-seropositive and one who was seronegative. In several experiments, sorting was restricted to alpha-beta TCR T cells by an anti-gamma-delta TCR antibody. Dominant NKG2C+ clonotype frequencies of roughly 1.0-8% of CD8+ T cells were measured in about 6 donors.

The chain couples TRBV27 to TRBJ2-1; TRBD1 matches 8 bases. The sample was CD4+ T cells sorted from PBMCs, taken about 13 days after vaccination. This receptor was identified in a man aged 50 to 60 who received an inactivated influenza vaccine. For the CDR3, the DNA is TGTGCCAGCAGTCACCTCGGACAGGGCGCCGACAATGAGCAGTTCTTC. Its protein product is CASSHLGQGADNEQFF.